This TCR beta chain was found in a study of T cells in Graves' hyperthyroidism and ophthalmopathy. PBMCs were derived from about 10 ml fresh peripheral blood. CDR3 length: 16 amino acids. CDR1 is DFQATT and CDR2 is SNEGSKA in the germline V gene (reference sequence). V shed 2 bases and J shed 3 bases, with 20 bases lying between them. It was RNA transcripts that yielded the amplified TCR beta CDR3 regions. The HTBI primer set served for first-round RT-PCR of the TCR CDR3. TCRdb recomputed calls from the multiplex PCR reads with MiXCR, one row per CDR3 protein. This sample has 550,000 to 600,000 distinct CDR3 sequences, with approximately 14% found just once. This clonotype was counted ten times or more. No antigen is known for it. Study conclusions and caveats: Blood held most thyroid clonotypes expanded above 0.001 frequency. The model made its ophthalmopathy prediction, and onset followed a median around six months later.

The chain combines TRBV20-1 with TRBJ2-7; D tentatively fits TRBD1 or TRBD2 (5 bases each). This clonotype was obtained from a woman in her late teens or twenties with Graves' ophthalmopathy. Material for sequencing was blood. This CDR3 is CSARPVISGTSYEQYF. DNA for the CDR3: TGCAGTGCTAGACCGGTTATATCCGGGACGAGCTACGAGCAGTACTTC.